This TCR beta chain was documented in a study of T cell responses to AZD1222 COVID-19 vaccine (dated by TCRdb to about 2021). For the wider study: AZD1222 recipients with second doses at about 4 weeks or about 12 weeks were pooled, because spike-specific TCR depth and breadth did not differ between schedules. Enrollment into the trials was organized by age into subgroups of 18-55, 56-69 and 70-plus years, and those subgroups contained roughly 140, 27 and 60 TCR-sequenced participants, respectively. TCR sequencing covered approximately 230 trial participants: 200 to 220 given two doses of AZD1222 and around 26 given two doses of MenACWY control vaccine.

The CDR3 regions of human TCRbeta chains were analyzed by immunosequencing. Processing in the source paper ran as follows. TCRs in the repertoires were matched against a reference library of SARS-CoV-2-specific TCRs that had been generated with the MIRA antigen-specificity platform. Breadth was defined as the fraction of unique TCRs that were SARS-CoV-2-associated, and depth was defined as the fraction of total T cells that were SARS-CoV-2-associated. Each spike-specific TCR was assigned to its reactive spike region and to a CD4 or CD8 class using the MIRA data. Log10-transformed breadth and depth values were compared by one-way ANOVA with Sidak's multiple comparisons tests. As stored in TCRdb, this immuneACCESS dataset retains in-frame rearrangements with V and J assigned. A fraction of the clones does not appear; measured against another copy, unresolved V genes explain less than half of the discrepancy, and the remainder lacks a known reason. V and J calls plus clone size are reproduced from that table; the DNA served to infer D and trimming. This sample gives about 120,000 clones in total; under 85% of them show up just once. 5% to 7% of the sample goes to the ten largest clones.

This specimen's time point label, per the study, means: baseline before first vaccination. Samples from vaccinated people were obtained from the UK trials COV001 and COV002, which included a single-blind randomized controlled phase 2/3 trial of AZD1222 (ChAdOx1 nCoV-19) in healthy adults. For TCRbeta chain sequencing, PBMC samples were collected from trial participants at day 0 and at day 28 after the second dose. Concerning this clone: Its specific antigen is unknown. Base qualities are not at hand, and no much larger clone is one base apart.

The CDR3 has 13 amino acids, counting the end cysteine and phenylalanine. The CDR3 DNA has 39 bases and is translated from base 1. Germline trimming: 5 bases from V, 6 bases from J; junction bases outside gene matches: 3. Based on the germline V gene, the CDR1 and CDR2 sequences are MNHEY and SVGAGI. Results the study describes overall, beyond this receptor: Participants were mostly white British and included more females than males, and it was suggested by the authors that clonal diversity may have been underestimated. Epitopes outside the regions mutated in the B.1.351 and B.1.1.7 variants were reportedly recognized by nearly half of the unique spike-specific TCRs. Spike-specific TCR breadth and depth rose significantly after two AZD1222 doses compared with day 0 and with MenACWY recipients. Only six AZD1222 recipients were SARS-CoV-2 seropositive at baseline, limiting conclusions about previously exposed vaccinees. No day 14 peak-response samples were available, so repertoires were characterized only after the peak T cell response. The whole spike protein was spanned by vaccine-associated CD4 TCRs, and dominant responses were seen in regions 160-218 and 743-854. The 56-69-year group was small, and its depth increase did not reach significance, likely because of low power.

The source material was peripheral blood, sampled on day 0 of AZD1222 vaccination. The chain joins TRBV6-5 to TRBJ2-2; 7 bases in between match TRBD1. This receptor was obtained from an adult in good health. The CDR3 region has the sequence CASSRTGPGELFF. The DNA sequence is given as TGTGCCAGCAGTAGGACAGGTCCCGGGGAGCTGTTTTTT.